The source of this T cell receptor beta chain is a study of blood T cell repertoires in COVID-19. In the original processing: Reference gene primer amplification gave estimated nucleated cell counts. Using immunoSEQ multiplex PCR, the repertoire was profiled, and TCRdb retains in-frame clones only, with some absent. The V and J calls and clone size are taken from that table; D and trimming were inferred from the DNA. The data hold roughly 110,000 clones, with around nine tenths observed a single time. Germline trimming cut 0 bases from V and 14 bases from J; bases unmatched to any gene: 18. The CDR3 length is 16 residues. Per the germline V gene, CDR1 is SGHRS and CDR2 is YFSETQ.

The sample consisted of peripheral blood. J is TRBJ2-3 and V is TRBV5-1, with TRBD2 identical over 7 bases. The source of this sequence is a man aged 40-49 years with acute or convalescent COVID-19. In DNA form, the CDR3 reads TGCGCCAGCAGCTTGGCAGGAGCGTTTTCAAGCGGGGTTCTGTATTTT. This gives the protein CASSLAGAFSSGVLYF.